This T cell receptor (beta chain) was observed in a study of T cell responses to AZD1222 COVID-19 vaccine. Germline values: CDR1 MDHEN, CDR2 SYDVKM. V lost 6 bases to trimming and J lost 6 bases; unmatched junction nucleotides: 11. This CDR3 is 15 amino acids long. Concerning this clone: Its specificity is not known.

Regarding the study as a whole: The donors showed a predominance of white British ancestry and of females, with possible underestimation of clonal diversity.

Data came from immunoSEQ multiplex PCR; TCRdb stores just in-frame clones and leaves some out. The table lists 100,000 to 150,000 clones, roughly 91% of them singletons, with about 7.1% in the top ten. The source is an adult who received the AZD1222 COVID-19 vaccine. The source material was peripheral blood, sampled 28 days after the second AZD1222 dose. The genes are TRBV28 and TRBJ1-5; 7 nucleotides line up with TRBD1. This chain's CDR3 is CASRAQGQAGQPQHF. CDR3 nucleotides: TGTGCCAGCAGAGCACAAGGACAGGCGGGTCAGCCCCAGCATTTT.